Following are 20 T cell receptor beta chains from one sample sequenced in a study of regulatory T cells in long-lasting Graves disease. Time point noted: persistent/refractory GD, antithyroid drugs over 5 years with positive TRAb. Construction of the TCR library relied on RNA isolated from PBMCs. Arm-PCR with iRepertoire HTBI primers amplified the CDR3 regions for these TCR beta libraries. Each CDR3 protein is one row after TCRdb ran MiXCR on the multiplex PCR reads. The data contain about 470,000 distinct CDR3 sequences, less than 25% of them singletons. The sequencing used peripheral blood mononuclear cells (PBMCs), collected when the disease was refractory, from a patient treated with antithyroid drugs. All receptors come from a female donor with Graves disease.

This clonotype was counted only a few times. CDR3 bases: TGTGCCAGCAGTTCACCGGGACTAGCGGGAGGGTTAAAGTGGAATGAGCAGTTCTTC. This sequence encodes CASSSPGLAGGLKWNEQFF. The chain links TRBV7-9 to TRBJ2-1, with 16 bases lining up with TRBD2. Germline CDR1 and CDR2: SEHNR and FQNEAQ (reference sequence). The CDR3 is 19 amino acids. With V trimmed by 6 bases and J by 7 bases, 15 bases remained unmatched.

With respect to this clonotype: A read error is possible here, since a much larger clone lies one base away. The rearrangement links TRBV3-1 to TRBJ1-5; no reliable D call. The CDR3 totals 17 residues. The V end lost 1 base, the J end lost 6 bases, and 19 bases lay between the germline ends. The germline CDR1 and CDR2 sequences are LGHDT and YNNKEL (reference sequence). This CDR3 is CASSQGAGAPLSQPQHF. Here the CDR3 DNA reads TGTGCCAGCAGCCAAGGGGCAGGCGCCCCTCTAAGTCAGCCCCAGCATTTT. The full variable domain, in which reference TRBV3-1 and TRBJ1-5 provide the parts outside the CDR3, is DTAVSQTPKYLVTQMGNDKSIKCEQNLGHDTMYWYKQDSKKFLKIMFSYNNKELIINETVPNRFSPKSPDKAHLNLHINSLELGDSAVYFCASSQGAGAPLSQPQHFGDGTRLSIL.

Only a few counts were recorded for this clonotype. This chain joins TRBV29-1 and TRBJ2-7; D possibly corresponds to TRBD1 (5 bases). Germline-derived CDR1 and CDR2 are SQVTM and ANQGSEA. V dropped 1 base and J dropped 2 bases, with 6 bases sitting between them. The CDR3 runs 12 residues. DNA for the CDR3: TGCAGCGTTGAAGTCAGGGCCTACGAGCAGTACTTC. Translated, it gives CSVEVRAYEQYF.

This sequence joins TRBV6-2 or TRBV6-3 and TRBJ1-5; a weak D match, TRBD1 (6 bases). CDR1 MNHEY and CDR2 SVGEGT come from the germline V gene. This CDR3 region has 15 residues. V lost 7 bases and J lost 4, with 17 bases in between. The DNA for the CDR3 is TGTGCCAGCATCCCGCGGGGGGCTCCGAATCAGCCCCAGCATTTT. It codes for CASIPRGAPNQPQHF.

Concerning this clonotype: A much bigger clone sits one base away, suggesting this may be a read error. Here the CDR3 reads CAGKGQGDLLAFF. Written as DNA, the CDR3 is TGTGCCGGCAAAGGACAGGGGGATCTATTGGCTTTCTTT. The chain is built from TRBV6-1 and TRBJ1-1, with 10 bases matching TRBD1. Germline CDR1 and CDR2: MNHNS and SASEGT. Trimming took 11 bases from V and 11 from J; bases not matched to a gene: 14. The CDR3 is 13 amino acids.

The chain carries TRBV30 and TRBJ2-7; 7 nucleotides align to TRBD2. The CDR3 is 15 amino acids. Germline V gives CDR1 GTSNPN, CDR2 SVGIG (reference sequence). J was trimmed by 1 base and V by 1 base; bases with no gene match: 7. This chain's CDR3 is CAWSGVRGRSYEQYF. The CDR3 DNA is TGTGCCTGGAGTGGTGTTCGCGGGAGATCCTACGAGCAGTACTTC.

The chain employs TRBV2 and TRBJ1-5; a weak D match, TRBD1 (5 bases). The CDR3 consists of 15 residues. The V end lost 7 bases, the J end lost 9 bases, and 22 bases lay between the germline ends. The V gene's germline CDR1 is SNHLY and CDR2 FYNNEI. This CDR3 is CASKGQPIAIGPQHF. The CDR3 region has the DNA TGTGCCAGCAAAGGACAACCAATTGCAATCGGGCCCCAGCATTTT.

This clonotype was detected a few times. The V call is TRBV28, the J call TRBJ2-1; 9 bases map to TRBD2. The CDR3 is 18 residues long. After removal of 3 bases from V and 1 base from J, the junction contained 10 bases not matched to a gene. Per the germline V gene, CDR1 is MDHEN and CDR2 is SYDVKM. In DNA, the CDR3 is TGTGCCAGCAGTTTGTGGCTAGCGGGACACTTGTCCTACAATGAGCAGTTCTTC. It encodes CASSLWLAGHLSYNEQFF.

This clonotype was seen repeatedly, ten times or more. The chain has TRBV15 and TRBJ1-5; TRBD1 is a possible D gene (5 bases). Germline-derived CDR1 and CDR2 are LNHNV and YYDKDF (reference sequence). The V end was cut by 1 base, the J end by 6 bases, with 13 bases between. The CDR3 extends over 15 amino acids. DNA for the CDR3: TGTGCCACCAGCAGAGTACGGGGCGCGGGTCAGCCCCAGCATTTT. It is translated as CATSRVRGAGQPQHF. The full variable domain, with the rest looked up from reference TRBV15 and TRBJ1-5, is DAMVIQNPRYQVTQFGKPVTLSCSQTLNHNVMYWYQQKSSQAPKLLFHYYDKDFNNEADTPDNFQSRRPNTSFCFLDIRSPGLGDTAMYLCATSRVRGAGQPQHFGDGTRLSIL.

The gene calls are TRBV5-8 and TRBJ1-1; D is perhaps TRBD1 (5 bases). Trimming cost V 4 bases and J 0 bases, with 16 bases left between them. The CDR3 totals 16 residues. The germline gives CDR1 SGHTS, CDR2 YDEGEE. Here the CDR3 reads CASSTGEYPMNTEAFF. The CDR3 DNA is TGTGCCAGCAGCACGGGGGAATACCCAATGAACACTGAAGCTTTCTTT.

The CDR3 reads CSARDMLSGSNTGELFF. The DNA for the CDR3 is TGCAGTGCTAGAGATATGCTGTCCGGATCGAACACCGGGGAGCTGTTTTTT. V is TRBV20-1 and J is TRBJ2-2, with D uncertain. The CDR3 sequence is 17 residues long. Germline V gene sequence: CDR1 DFQATT, CDR2 SNEGSKA (reference sequence). Trimming cost V 0 bases and J 0 bases, with 14 bases left between them.

This clonotype was observed a handful of times. The chain couples TRBV6-1 to TRBJ2-7; D gene ambiguous. CDR1 is MNHNS and CDR2 is SASEGT in the germline V gene. The CDR3 runs to 13 residues. V lost 6 bases to trimming and J lost 3 bases, with 12 bases between them. The CDR3 DNA follows: TGTGCCAGCAGCGCTGGGCAAGTCTACGAGCAGTACTTC. Residues: CASSAGQVYEQYF.

This clonotype was recorded many times. CDR3 residues: CASSQKDTGELFF. DNA of the CDR3: TGTGCCAGCAGTCAGAAGGACACCGGGGAGCTGTTTTTT. The V call is TRBV2, the J call TRBJ2-2; D is unresolved. Germline-derived CDR1 and CDR2 are SNHLY and FYNNEI. Trimming pared 5 bases from V and 3 bases from J, leaving 7 bases between. The CDR3 totals 13 residues.

The V and J genes are TRBV5-6 and TRBJ2-7; perhaps TRBD1 as D (6 bases). The V and J ends lost 3 bases and 5 bases respectively, with 15 bases between them. This CDR3 region has 14 residues. Germline values: CDR1 SGHDT, CDR2 YYEEEE. DNA of the CDR3: TGTGCCAGCAGCTATATTCAGGGGACCCACGAGCAGTACTTC. This translates into CASSYIQGTHEQYF.

This clonotype was counted a few times. CDR3 amino acids: CASSIQGTANEQYF. CDR3 DNA: TGTGCCAGTAGTATACAAGGCACGGCGAACGAGCAGTACTTC. The gene calls are TRBV19 and TRBJ2-7; D is unclear. There are 14 residues in the CDR3. The germline gives CDR1 LNHDA, CDR2 SQIVND (reference sequence). V was pared by 2 bases and J by 5 bases, with 13 bases between.

Comments on this clonotype: This may come from a read error, since a much larger clone is one base off. The chain recombines TRBV27 with TRBJ2-2; 9 bases line up with TRBD2. This CDR3 comprises 18 residues. CDR1 is MNHEY and CDR2 is SMNVEV in the germline V gene (reference sequence). Written as DNA, the CDR3 is TGTGCCAGCAGTTTATCGTTTAGCGGGAGTATGTACACCGGGGAGCTGCTTTTT. Translated: CASSLSFSGSMYTGELLF.

This clonotype appeared many times. The chain couples TRBV30 to TRBJ2-2; possibly TRBD2 for D (5 bases). Germline assignment: CDR1 GTSNPN and CDR2 SVGIG (reference sequence). V was shortened by 4 bases and J by 1 base, with 7 bases between the two germline ends. The CDR3 sequence is 13 residues long. CDR3 bases: TGTGCCTGGAACGAGGGGAACACCGGGGAGCTGTTTTTT. Translation: CAWNEGNTGELFF.

The V and J genes are TRBV29-1 and TRBJ2-1; a weak D match, TRBD2 (6 bases). The CDR3 is 11 residues long. V was clipped by 6 bases and J by 8 bases, with 11 bases between them. Germline lookup yields CDR1 SQVTM and CDR2 ANQGSEA. CDR3 sequence reads: CSVRRGDEQFF. The CDR3 DNA reads TGCAGCGTCCGGAGGGGCGATGAGCAGTTCTTC.

To note about this clonotype: A read error may be the cause here, since a much bigger clone is one base away. This rearrangement joins TRBV9 to TRBJ2-7; D unclear. Between the trimmed V and J ends, which lost 3 bases and 6 bases, there was a span of 1 base. This CDR3 region has 9 residues. From germline, CDR1 is SGDLS and CDR2 YYNGEE. The CDR3 sequence is CASSAEQYF. CDR3 nucleotide sequence: TGTGCCAGCAGCGCCGAGCAGTACTTC. Full variable domain (outside the CDR3, taken from reference TRBV9 and TRBJ2-7): DSGVTQTPKHLITATGQRVTLRCSPRSGDLSVYWYQQSLDQGLQFLIQYYNGEERAKGNILERFSAQQFPDLHSELNLSSLELGDSALYFCASSAEQYFGPGTRLTVT.

This clonotype was counted many times. This chain connects TRBV6-2 or TRBV6-3 to TRBJ2-7, with 8 bases identical to TRBD1. V lost 2 bases to trimming and J lost 7 bases; unmatched junction nucleotides: 7. The CDR3 length is 14 residues. The germline V gene encodes CDR1 MNHEY and CDR2 SVGEGT. The CDR3 nucleotides read TGTGCCAGCAGTTACGGCCAGGGGGCGAAGGAGCAGTACTTC. Translation: CASSYGQGAKEQYF.